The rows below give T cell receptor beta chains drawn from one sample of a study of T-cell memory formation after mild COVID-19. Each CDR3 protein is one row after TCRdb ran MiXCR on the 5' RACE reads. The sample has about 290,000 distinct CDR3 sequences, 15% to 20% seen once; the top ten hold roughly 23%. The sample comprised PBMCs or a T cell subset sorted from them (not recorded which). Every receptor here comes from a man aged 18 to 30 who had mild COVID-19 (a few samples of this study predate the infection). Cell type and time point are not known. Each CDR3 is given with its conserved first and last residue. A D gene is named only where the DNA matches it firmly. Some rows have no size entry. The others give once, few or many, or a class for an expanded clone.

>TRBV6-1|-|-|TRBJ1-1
TGTGCCAGCACCCTTGGGGGCTCTGGCGACACTGAAGCTTTCTTT
CASTLGGSGDTEAFF
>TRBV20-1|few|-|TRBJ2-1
TGCAGTGCCAGGTCGGCCTATTCCTACAATGAGCAGTTCTTC
CSARSAYSYNEQFF
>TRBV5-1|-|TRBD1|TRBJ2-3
TGCGCCAGCAGCTCCCAGGCAGCCGGGACAGGGGCAGATACGCAGTATTTT
CASSSQAAGTGADTQYF
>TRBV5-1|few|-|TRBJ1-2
TGCGCGAGCAGACCAGGGTATGACTATGGCTACACCTTC
CASRPGYDYGYTF
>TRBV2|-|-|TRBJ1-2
TGTGCCAGCAGACCCAGGGACCGATCCTATGGCTACACCTTC
CASRPRDRSYGYTF
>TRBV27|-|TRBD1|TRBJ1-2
TGTGCCAGCAAAACAGGGGGGGAAGGCTACACCTTC
CASKTGGEGYTF
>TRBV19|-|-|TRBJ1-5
TGTGCCAGTAGTGTCGGACAGCTTAGCAATCAGCCCCAGCATTTT
CASSVGQLSNQPQHF
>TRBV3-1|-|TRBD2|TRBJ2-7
TGTGCCAGCAGCGGACGGACTAGAGCCAGCTACGAGCAGTACTTC
CASSGRTRASYEQYF
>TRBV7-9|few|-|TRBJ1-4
TGTGCCAGCAGCTTAGGGTTTTGGGGACGTCCTAATGAAAAACTGTTTTTT
CASSLGFWGRPNEKLFF
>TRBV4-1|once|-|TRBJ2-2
TGCGCCAGCAGCCAAGAAAGACACTGGAACACCGGGGAGCTGTTTTTT
CASSQERHWNTGELFF
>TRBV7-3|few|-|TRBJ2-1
TGTGCCAGCAGCCGTGACGGGGTTGAGCAGTTCTTC
CASSRDGVEQFF
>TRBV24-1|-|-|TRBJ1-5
TGTGCCACCGTTGACAGGAACAATCAGCCCCAGCATTTT
CATVDRNNQPQHF
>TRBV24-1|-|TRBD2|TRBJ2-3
TGTGCCACCAGTGATCACTCTAGCGGGGCGACAGATACGCAGTATTTT
CATSDHSSGATDTQYF
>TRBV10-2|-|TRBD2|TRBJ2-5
TGCGCCAGCTCAGGACTAGCGGGGGATGCGTGGGAGACCCAGTACTTC
CASSGLAGDAWETQYF
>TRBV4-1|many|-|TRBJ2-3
TGCGCCAGCAGCCAAGAGGCCCCGCCTAGCACAGATACGCAGTATTTT
CASSQEAPPSTDTQYF
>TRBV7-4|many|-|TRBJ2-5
TGTGCCAGCAACTACCGACCCGGACAAGAGACCCAGTACTTC
CASNYRPGQETQYF
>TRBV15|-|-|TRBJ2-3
TGTGCCACCAGCAGAGATGACGACAGAGCTACAGATACGCAGTATTTT
CATSRDDDRATDTQYF
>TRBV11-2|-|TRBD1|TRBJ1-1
TGTGCCAGCAGCTTAGCAGACAGGGCTTGGATCGCTGAAGCTTTCTTT
CASSLADRAWIAEAFF
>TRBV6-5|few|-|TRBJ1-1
TGTGCCAGCAGTTACGGTACCGGTGAGAACACTGAAGCTTTCTTT
CASSYGTGENTEAFF
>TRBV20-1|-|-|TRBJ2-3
TGCGCAGCAAGGAGGGGAACAGCGGGCTTCACAGATACGCAGTATTTT
CAARRGTAGFTDTQYF
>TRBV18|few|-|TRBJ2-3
TGTGCCAGCTCACCTTCCTTGGTAACCACAGATACGCAGTATTTT
CASSPSLVTTDTQYF
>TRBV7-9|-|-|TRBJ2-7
TGTGCCAGCAGCGTGACAGACGGCGCCTACGAGCAGTACTTC
CASSVTDGAYEQYF
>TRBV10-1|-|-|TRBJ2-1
TGCGCCAGCAGTGAGTCCTTGGGGGAAGGTTTTAGTGAGCAGTTCTTC
CASSESLGEGFSEQFF
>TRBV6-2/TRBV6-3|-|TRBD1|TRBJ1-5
TGTGCCAGCAGCGGCAGGGGGGACAATCAGCCCCAGCATTTT
CASSGRGDNQPQHF
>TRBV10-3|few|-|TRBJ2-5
TGTGCCACCGGTACGGCCCTACAAGAGACCCAGTACTTC
CATGTALQETQYF
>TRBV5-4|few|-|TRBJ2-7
TGTGCCAGCAGCCGGCAAGACGCCTACGAGCAGTACTTC
CASSRQDAYEQYF
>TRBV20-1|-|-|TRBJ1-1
TGCAGTGCTAGAGGGACGGTGGGGATTAGAGCTTTCTTT
CSARGTVGIRAFF
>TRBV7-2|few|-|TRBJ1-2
TGTGCCAGCAGCTTACCAGGGCCCTATGGCTACACCTTC
CASSLPGPYGYTF
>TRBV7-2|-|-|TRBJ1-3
TGTGCCAGCACCCCAATGACCAGGGTTTTCCCCGGAAACACCATATATTTT
CASTPMTRVFPGNTIYF
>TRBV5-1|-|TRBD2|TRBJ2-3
TGCGCCAGCAGCGGGGATAGCGGGGCCAGCACAGATACGCAGTATTTT
CASSGDSGASTDTQYF
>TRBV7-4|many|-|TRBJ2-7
TGTGCCAGCAGCCCGTCCTACTACGAGCAGTACTTC
CASSPSYYEQYF
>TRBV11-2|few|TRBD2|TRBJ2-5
TGTGCCAGCAGCATCCCTAGCGGACAAGAGACCCAGTACTTC
CASSIPSGQETQYF
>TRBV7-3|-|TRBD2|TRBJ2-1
TGTGCCAGCAGCCTACTAGCGGGGGGGCACAATGAGCAGTTCTTC
CASSLLAGGHNEQFF
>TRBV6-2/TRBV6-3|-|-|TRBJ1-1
TGTGCCAGCAGTTACAAAAATGAAGCTTTCTTT
CASSYKNEAFF
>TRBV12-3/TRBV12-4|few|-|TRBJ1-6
TGTGCCAGCAGTTCAGAACCGGGACCGGGGCATAGTTCACCCCTCCACTTT
CASSSEPGPGHSSPLHF
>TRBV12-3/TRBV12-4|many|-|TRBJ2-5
TGTGCCAGCAGTTGGTTACCCCCGGGAGAGACCCAGTACTTC
CASSWLPPGETQYF
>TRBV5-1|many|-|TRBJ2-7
TGCGCCAGTCAGCAGGGGTCAGGCCGATTCGCCTACGAGCAGTACTTC
CASQQGSGRFAYEQYF
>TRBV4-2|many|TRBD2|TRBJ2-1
TGTGCCAGCAGCCAAGACCCGCACAGGACTAGCGGGGGTTGGGATGAGCAGTTCTTC
CASSQDPHRTSGGWDEQFF
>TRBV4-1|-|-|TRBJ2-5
TGCGCCAGCAGCCAAGATACGGTGCTCGCGGGACAAGAGACCCAGTACTTC
CASSQDTVLAGQETQYF
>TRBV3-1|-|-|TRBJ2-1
TGTGCCAGCAGCCAAGAGACCCGACCTGACAATGAGCAGTTCTTC
CASSQETRPDNEQFF
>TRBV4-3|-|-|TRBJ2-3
TGCGCCAGCAGCCAACGGGGGGACAGAAGCTTCACAGATACGCAGTATTTT
CASSQRGDRSFTDTQYF
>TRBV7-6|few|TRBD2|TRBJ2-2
TGTGCCAGCAGCTTAGAGCGTGGCGGGGGGGCCGGAACCGGGGAGCTGTTTTTT
CASSLERGGGAGTGELFF
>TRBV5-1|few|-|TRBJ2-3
TGCGCCAGCAGCTTGCAGGGGACGGGTTATACGCAGTATTTT
CASSLQGTGYTQYF
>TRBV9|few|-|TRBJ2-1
TGTGCCAGCAGCGTATCCCATGAGCAGTTCTTC
CASSVSHEQFF
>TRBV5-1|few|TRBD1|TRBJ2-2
TGCGCCAGCAGCTTCGGGGCAGGGGGTAACACCGGGGAGCTGTTTTTT
CASSFGAGGNTGELFF
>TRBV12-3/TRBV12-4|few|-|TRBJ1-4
TGTGCCAGCAGGATAAATGAAAAACTGTTTTTT
CASRINEKLFF
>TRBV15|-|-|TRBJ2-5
TGTGCCACCAGCACCCCGGCCCGGGTGGAAGAGACCCAGTACTTC
CATSTPARVEETQYF
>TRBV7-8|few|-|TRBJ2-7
TGTGCCAGCAGCCGAACTGCCTCCTACGAGCAGTACTTC
CASSRTASYEQYF
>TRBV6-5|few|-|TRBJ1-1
TGTGCCAGCAGTTCCCCCCGGACAGCCTTAAACACTGAAGCTTTCTTT
CASSSPRTALNTEAFF
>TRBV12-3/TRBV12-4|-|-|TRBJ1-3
TGTGCCAGCAGTTCCGGGCCTGGAAACACCATATATTTT
CASSSGPGNTIYF
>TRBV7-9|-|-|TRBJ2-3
TGTGCCAGCAGCTCCTCCAGGGCAGATACGCAGTATTTT
CASSSSRADTQYF
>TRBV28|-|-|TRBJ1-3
TGTGCCAGCAGCGCAGGGGTGAGCTCTGGAAACACCATATATTTT
CASSAGVSSGNTIYF
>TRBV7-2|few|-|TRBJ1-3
TGTGCCAGCAGCGTAATAGGGACGGCGATAGGAAACACCATATATTTT
CASSVIGTAIGNTIYF
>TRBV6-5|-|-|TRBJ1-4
TGTGCCAGCAGTTACCGCCGCGGAGGGGGGAATGAAAAACTGTTTTTT
CASSYRRGGGNEKLFF
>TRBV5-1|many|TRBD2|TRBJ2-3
TGCGCCAGCAGCCGAGGACTAGCCCGCCAAGCGACGCAGTATTTT
CASSRGLARQATQYF
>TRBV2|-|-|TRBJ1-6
TGTGCCAGCAGTGAAAGTGGGATGGATAATTCACCCCTCCACTTT
CASSESGMDNSPLHF
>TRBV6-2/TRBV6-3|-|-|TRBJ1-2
TGTGCCAGCAGCGCCAGAAACAACTATGGCTACACCTTC
CASSARNNYGYTF
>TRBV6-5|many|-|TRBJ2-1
TGTGCCAGCAGTTACTCTAGGTGGTCCTACAATGAGCAGTTCTTC
CASSYSRWSYNEQFF
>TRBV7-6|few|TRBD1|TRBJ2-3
TGTGCCAGCAGCTTAGCGGTTCACGAGGGGGCCGGGACAGATACGCAGTATTTT
CASSLAVHEGAGTDTQYF
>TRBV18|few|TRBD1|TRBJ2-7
TGTGCCAGCTCACACGCCGACAGGGTTTACGAGCAGTACTTC
CASSHADRVYEQYF